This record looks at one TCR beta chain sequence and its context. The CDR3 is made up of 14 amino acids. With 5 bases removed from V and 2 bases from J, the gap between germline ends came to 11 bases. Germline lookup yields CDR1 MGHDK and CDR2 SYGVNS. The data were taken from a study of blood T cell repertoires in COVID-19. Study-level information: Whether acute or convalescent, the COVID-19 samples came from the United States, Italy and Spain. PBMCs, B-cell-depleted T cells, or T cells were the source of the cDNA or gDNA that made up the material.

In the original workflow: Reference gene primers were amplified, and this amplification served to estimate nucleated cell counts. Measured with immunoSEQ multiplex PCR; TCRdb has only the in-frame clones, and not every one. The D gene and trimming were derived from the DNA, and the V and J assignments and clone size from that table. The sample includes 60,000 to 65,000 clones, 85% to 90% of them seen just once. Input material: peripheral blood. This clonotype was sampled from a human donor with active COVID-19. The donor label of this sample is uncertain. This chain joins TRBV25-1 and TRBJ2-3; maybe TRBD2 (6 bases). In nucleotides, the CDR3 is TGTGCCAGCAGTATTCTAGCGACCACAGATACGCAGTATTTT. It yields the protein CASSILATTDTQYF.